This is a list of T cell receptor beta chains from one sample in a study of cytomegalovirus exposure and HLA in healthy donors. Using immunoSEQ multiplex PCR, the repertoire was profiled, and TCRdb retains in-frame clones only, with some absent. The sample shows about 200,000 clones, 65% to 85% of them seen only once. The sequenced sample was PBMCs. The receptors were sampled from a man aged 50 to 60 in good health and CMV-seronegative. Each CDR3 is given with its conserved first and last residue. D genes are given only for firm matches. Some rows mark clone size as missing; the rest say once, few, many or name a class of expanded clone.

TRBV20-1	.	TRBJ2-3	.	TGCAGTGCCAGCAGGCAGGTTCTGTATTTT	CSASRQVLYF
TRBV19	.	TRBJ2-7	TRBD2	TGTGCCAGTAGGAAAGCGGGAGGCTCCTACTACGAGCAGTACTTC	CASRKAGGSYYEQYF
TRBV28	.	TRBJ1-6	.	TGTGCCAGCAGTTTACTTGGCGGGGGTTTTGGTAATTCACCCCTCCACTTT	CASSLLGGGFGNSPLHF
TRBV28	.	TRBJ1-2	TRBD1	TGTGCCAGCAGTCCTCCGAAAGGGGGCCTGAGGGGCTACACCTTC	CASSPPKGGLRGYTF
TRBV19	.	TRBJ2-7	.	TGTGCCAGTAGTTCCGGGAGTGGATACGAGCAGTACTTC	CASSSGSGYEQYF
TRBV30	few	TRBJ1-4	.	TGTGCCTGGAGTCGGTCTACAACTAATGAAAAACTGTTTTTT	CAWSRSTTNEKLFF
TRBV4-1	.	TRBJ2-2	TRBD2	TGCGCCAGCTTTGGACTAGCGGGAGTGGGGACCGGGGAGCTGTTTTTT	CASFGLAGVGTGELFF
TRBV27	.	TRBJ2-7	TRBD1	TGTGCCAGCAAAAAGGACAGGGCAGGCTACGAGCAGTACTTC	CASKKDRAGYEQYF
TRBV5-1	few	TRBJ1-1	TRBD1	TGCGCCAGCAGCAGGGGGACAGGGGGCGAAGCTTTCTTT	CASSRGTGGEAFF
TRBV10-1	once	TRBJ2-7	.	TGCGCCAGCAGTGAAGGGAGGACAACCTACGAGCAGTACTTC	CASSEGRTTYEQYF
TRBV5-1	.	TRBJ2-5	.	TGCGCCAGCAGCTTGGCCTTGGCAGGGCAAGAGACCCAGTACTTC	CASSLALAGQETQYF
TRBV28	.	TRBJ2-1	TRBD1	TGTGCCAGCAGTGTCGCTGACAGGGGCTCCTACAATGAGCAGTTCTTC	CASSVADRGSYNEQFF
TRBV2	.	TRBJ1-1	TRBD1	TGTGCCAGCGCCTTCTCAGGGGGCAACACTGAAGCTTTCTTT	CASAFSGGNTEAFF
TRBV11-2	.	TRBJ2-1	.	TGTGCCAGCAGCTTAGTCCAGTTTAATGAGCAGTTCTTC	CASSLVQFNEQFF
TRBV29-1	few	TRBJ2-3	.	TGCAGCGACTCCCGTTACACAGATACGCAGTATTTT	CSDSRYTDTQYF
TRBV28	.	TRBJ1-2	TRBD1	TGTGCCAGCAGCCGAGGACAGGGACGGTATGGCTACACCTTC	CASSRGQGRYGYTF
TRBV18	few	TRBJ1-2	.	TGTGCCAGCTCACCATTAAACAAAGGAACAGACATCTATGGCTACACCTTC	CASSPLNKGTDIYGYTF
TRBV9	.	TRBJ2-1	TRBD2	TGTGCCAGCAGCGTAGGAACTAGCGGGAGGGAGGAGCAGTTCTTC	CASSVGTSGREEQFF
TRBV10-3	.	TRBJ2-7	TRBD1	TGTGCCAACAGACAGGGGCCCTCCTACGAGCAGTACTTC	CANRQGPSYEQYF
TRBV10-3	.	TRBJ1-1	TRBD1	TGTGCCATCAGTGACCCGCAGGGGGAAAACACTGAAGCTTTCTTT	CAISDPQGENTEAFF
TRBV5-1	.	TRBJ2-7	TRBD2	TGCGCCAGCAGCTCCGGGCGGGAGGGTCTCGAGCAGTACTTC	CASSSGREGLEQYF
TRBV7-9	.	TRBJ2-7	TRBD1	TGTGCCAGCAGCGGTGGGGACAGGCGTGACTTC	CASSGGDRRDF
TRBV11-1	.	TRBJ2-1	.	TGTGCCAGCAGCTTAGTGGATGACCCGGGTGAGCAGTTCTTC	CASSLVDDPGEQFF
TRBV4-1	.	TRBJ2-3	.	TGCGCCAGCACGCCAAGCCTCTATCCTTCGGGAAGCACAGATACGCAGTATTTT	CASTPSLYPSGSTDTQYF
TRBV5-6	.	TRBJ2-7	.	TGTGCCAGCAACCTACTAGGCTACGAGCAGTACTTC	CASNLLGYEQYF
TRBV1	.	TRBJ2-7	.	TGCACCAGCAGCCAAGAACCGTGGACTAGAAGTTTCTACGAGCAGTACTTC	CTSSQEPWTRSFYEQYF
TRBV5-3	.	TRBJ2-7	.	TGTGCCAGAAGCCCTCGGCATTCCGCGGGTCCCCACGAGCAGTACTTC	CARSPRHSAGPHEQYF
TRBV2	.	TRBJ2-2	TRBD1	TGTGCCAGCAAAGCAGACAGGGAATTCACCGGGGAGCTGTTTTTT	CASKADREFTGELFF
TRBV6-5	once	TRBJ1-6	TRBD1	TGTGCCAGCAGTTACGGACAGGGTAATTCACCCCTCCACTTT	CASSYGQGNSPLHF
TRBV7-6	.	TRBJ2-3	TRBD1	TGTGCCAGCAGCAGAGCCGGGACAGCCACAGATACGCAGTATTTT	CASSRAGTATDTQYF
TRBV6-4	.	TRBJ1-6	TRBD1	TGTGCCAGCAGTGACTCCTTCTTAACAGGGGGCAATTCACCCCTCCACTTT	CASSDSFLTGGNSPLHF